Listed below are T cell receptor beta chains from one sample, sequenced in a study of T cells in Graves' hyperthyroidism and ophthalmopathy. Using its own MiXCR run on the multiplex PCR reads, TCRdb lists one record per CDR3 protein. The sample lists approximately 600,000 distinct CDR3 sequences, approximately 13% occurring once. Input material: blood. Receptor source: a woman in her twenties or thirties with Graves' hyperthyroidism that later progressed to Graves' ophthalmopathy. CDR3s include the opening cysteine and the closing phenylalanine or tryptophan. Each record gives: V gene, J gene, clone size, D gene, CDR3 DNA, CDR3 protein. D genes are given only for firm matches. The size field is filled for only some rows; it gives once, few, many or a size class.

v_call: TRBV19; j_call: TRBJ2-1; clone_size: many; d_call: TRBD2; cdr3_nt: TGTGCCAGTAGTATTCGCCTAGCGGGGGGGTCCTACAATGAGCAGTTCTTC; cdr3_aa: CASSIRLAGGSYNEQFF
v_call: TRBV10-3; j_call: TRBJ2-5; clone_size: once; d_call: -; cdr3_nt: TGTGCCGTCAGTGAGTCCGTGGGGGTGGAGACCCAGTACTTC; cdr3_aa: CAVSESVGVETQYF
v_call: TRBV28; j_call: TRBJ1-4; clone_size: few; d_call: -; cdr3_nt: TGTGCCAGCAGTTTGGTCGGGGGCGTCAAAAAACTGTTTTTT; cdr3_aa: CASSLVGGVKKLFF
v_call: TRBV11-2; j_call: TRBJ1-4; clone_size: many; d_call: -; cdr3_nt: TGTGCCAGCAGCTCCCCTCAGGGACTCTTTGCAACTAATGAAAAACTGTTTTTT; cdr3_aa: CASSSPQGLFATNEKLFF
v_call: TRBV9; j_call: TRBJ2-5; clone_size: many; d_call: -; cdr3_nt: TGTGCCAGCAGCGTGTTGTCCTCCGGAGAGACCCAGTACTTC; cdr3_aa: CASSVLSSGETQYF
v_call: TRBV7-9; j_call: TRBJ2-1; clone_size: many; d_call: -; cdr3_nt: TGTGCCAGCATCCAACAGGGAATTATCGATGAGCAGTTCTTC; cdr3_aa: CASIQQGIIDEQFF
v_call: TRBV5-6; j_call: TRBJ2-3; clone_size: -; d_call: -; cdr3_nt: TGTGCCAGCAGCCCTGTCCGGGGCACAGATACGCAGTATTTT; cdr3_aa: CASSPVRGTDTQYF
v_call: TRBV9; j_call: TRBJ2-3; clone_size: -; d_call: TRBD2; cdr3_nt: TGTGCCAGCAGCCCGACGGGACTAGCGCGATCCGATACGCAGTATTTT; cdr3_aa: CASSPTGLARSDTQYF
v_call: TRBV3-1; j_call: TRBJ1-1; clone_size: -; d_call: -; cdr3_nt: TGTGCCAGCAGCCAAGATATGGGAGCTTTCTTT; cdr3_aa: CASSQDMGAFF
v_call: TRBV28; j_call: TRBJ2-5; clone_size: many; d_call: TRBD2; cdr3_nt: TGTGCCACCTTCCCTTCTTTAGGGACTAGCGGGAGATCGGAGACCCAGTACTTC; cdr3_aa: CATFPSLGTSGRSETQYF
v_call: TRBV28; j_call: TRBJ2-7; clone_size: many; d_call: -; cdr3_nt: TGTGCCAGCAGTTTAAGGGGGTCATGGCTTTCCTACGAGCAGTACTTC; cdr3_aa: CASSLRGSWLSYEQYF
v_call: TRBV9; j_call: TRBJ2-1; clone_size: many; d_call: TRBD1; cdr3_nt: TGTGCCAGCACCGTGGGGACAGTCTACAATGAGCAGTTCTTC; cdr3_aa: CASTVGTVYNEQFF
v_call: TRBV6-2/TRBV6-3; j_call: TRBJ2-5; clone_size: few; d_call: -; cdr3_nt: TGTGCCAGCAGTTACTCTTCGGGACGGGAGACCCAGTACTTC; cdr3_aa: CASSYSSGRETQYF
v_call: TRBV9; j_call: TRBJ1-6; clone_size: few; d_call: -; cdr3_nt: TGTGCCAGCAGCGTAGAGGCAGATAATTCACCCCTCCACTTT; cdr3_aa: CASSVEADNSPLHF
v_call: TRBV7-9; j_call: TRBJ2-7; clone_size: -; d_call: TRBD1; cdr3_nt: TGTGCCAGCAGCTCCCGGGACAGGGCCGAGCAGTACTTC; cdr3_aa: CASSSRDRAEQYF
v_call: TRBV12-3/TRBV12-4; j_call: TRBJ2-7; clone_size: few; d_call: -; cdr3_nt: TGTGCCAGCAGTTTTGGTGGAGCCGACTACGAGCAGTACTTC; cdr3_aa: CASSFGGADYEQYF
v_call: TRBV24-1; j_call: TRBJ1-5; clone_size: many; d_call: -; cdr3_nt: TGTGCCACCAGTGATTCCGGCCTAAAGGACAGCTCAGATCAGCCCCAGCATTTT; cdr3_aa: CATSDSGLKDSSDQPQHF
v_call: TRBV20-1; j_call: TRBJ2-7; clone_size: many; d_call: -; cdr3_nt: TGCAGTGCTAGAGGCTCTATGGACCTATCCTACGAGCAGTACTTC; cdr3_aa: CSARGSMDLSYEQYF
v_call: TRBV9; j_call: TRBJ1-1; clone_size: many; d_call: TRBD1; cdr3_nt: TGTGCCAGCAGCGACAGGGGTGGTGCTATCACTGAAGCTTTCTTT; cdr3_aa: CASSDRGGAITEAFF
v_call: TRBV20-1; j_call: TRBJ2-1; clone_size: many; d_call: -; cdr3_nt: TGCAGTGCGGGGGAGCCAGGGTACAATGAGCAGTTCTTC; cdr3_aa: CSAGEPGYNEQFF
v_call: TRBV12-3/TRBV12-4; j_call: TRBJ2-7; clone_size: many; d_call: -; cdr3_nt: TGTGCCAGCAGGGAATCGGGTAACTACGAGCAGTACTTC; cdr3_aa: CASRESGNYEQYF
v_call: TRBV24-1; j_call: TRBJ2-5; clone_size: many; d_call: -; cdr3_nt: TGTGCCACCAGTGATTGGGACGGAGAAGAGACCCAGTACTTC; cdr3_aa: CATSDWDGEETQYF
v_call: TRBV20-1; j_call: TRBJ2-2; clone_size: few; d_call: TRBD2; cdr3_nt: TGCAGTGCGCGCCGACTAGCGGGAGCAACGAACACCGGGGAGCTGTTTTTT; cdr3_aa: CSARRLAGATNTGELFF
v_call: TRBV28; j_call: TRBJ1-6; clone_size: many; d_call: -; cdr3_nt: TGTGCCAGCAGAGGACAGAATTATAATTCACCCCTCCACTTT; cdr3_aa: CASRGQNYNSPLHF
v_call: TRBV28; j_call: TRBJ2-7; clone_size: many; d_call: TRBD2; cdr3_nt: TGTGCCAGCAGCCCCGGGACTAGCGGCTACGAGCAGTACTTC; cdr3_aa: CASSPGTSGYEQYF
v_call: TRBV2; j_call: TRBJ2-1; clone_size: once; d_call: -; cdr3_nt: TGTGCCAGCAGTGAAGCGCTTCTGTACAATGAGCAGTTCTTC; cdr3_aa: CASSEALLYNEQFF
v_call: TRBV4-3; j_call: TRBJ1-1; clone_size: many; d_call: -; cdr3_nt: TGCGCCAGCAGCCAAGACTTTGGCACTGAAGCTTTCTTT; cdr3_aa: CASSQDFGTEAFF
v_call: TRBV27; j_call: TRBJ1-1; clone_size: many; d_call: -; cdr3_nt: TGTGCCAGCAGTTTCGCAATAAGTTACACTGAAGCTTTCTTT; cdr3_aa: CASSFAISYTEAFF
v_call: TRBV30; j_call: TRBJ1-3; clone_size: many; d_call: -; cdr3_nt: TGTGCCCAGGGCTATTCCTCTGGAAACACCATATATTTT; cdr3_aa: CAQGYSSGNTIYF
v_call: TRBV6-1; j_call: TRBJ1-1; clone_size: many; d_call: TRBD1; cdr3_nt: TGTGCCAGCAGTTTACAGGGGGTGGGTTCGAACACTGAAGCTTTCTTT; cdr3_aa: CASSLQGVGSNTEAFF
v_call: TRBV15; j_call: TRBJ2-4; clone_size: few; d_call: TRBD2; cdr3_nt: TGTGCCACCAGCAGAGATCGGGAGGGAGGGAGAGCCAAAAACATTCAGTACTTC; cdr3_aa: CATSRDREGGRAKNIQYF
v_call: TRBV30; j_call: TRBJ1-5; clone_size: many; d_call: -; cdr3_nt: TGTGCCTGGAGTGCGGCTTCTAATCAGCCCCAGCATTTT; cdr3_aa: CAWSAASNQPQHF
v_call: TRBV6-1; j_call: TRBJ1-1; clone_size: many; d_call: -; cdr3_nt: TGTGCCACCCACAGTACGAACACTGAAGCTTTCTTT; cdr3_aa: CATHSTNTEAFF
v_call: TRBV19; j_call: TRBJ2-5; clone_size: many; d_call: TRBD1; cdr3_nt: TGTGCCAGTAGGGGTCCCGGGACAGAGGCCCGCGGGACCCAGTACTTC; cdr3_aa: CASRGPGTEARGTQYF
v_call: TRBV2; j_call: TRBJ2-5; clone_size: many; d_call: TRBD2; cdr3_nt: TGTGCCAGCAGTGTGACAAGCGGGAGAGAGACCCAGTACTTC; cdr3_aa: CASSVTSGRETQYF
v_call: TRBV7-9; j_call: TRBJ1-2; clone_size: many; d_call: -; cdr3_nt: TGTGCCAGCACCTCACCGGGGGACCAACACGAAGGCTACACCTTC; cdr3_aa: CASTSPGDQHEGYTF
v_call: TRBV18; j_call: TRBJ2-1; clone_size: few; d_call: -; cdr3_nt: TGTGCCAGCTCAGAGACAGACAATGAGCAGTTCTTC; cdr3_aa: CASSETDNEQFF
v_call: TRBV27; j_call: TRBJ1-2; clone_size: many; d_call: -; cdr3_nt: TGTGCCAGCAGCTTAGGGGGGCTTTATGGCTACACCTTC; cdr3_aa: CASSLGGLYGYTF
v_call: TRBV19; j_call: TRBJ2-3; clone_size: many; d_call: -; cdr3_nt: TGTGCCAGTAGACCCCCGGGGCAGACAGATACGCAGTATTTT; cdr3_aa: CASRPPGQTDTQYF
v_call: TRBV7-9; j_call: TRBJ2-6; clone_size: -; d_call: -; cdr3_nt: TGTGCCAGCAGCCCCGCTGGGGCCAACGTCCTGACTTTC; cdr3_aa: CASSPAGANVLTF
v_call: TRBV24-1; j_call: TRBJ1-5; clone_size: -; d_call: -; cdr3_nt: TGTGCCACCAGAGAGGACAGCACTAGCACAGATACGCAGCATTTT; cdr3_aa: CATREDSTSTDTQHF
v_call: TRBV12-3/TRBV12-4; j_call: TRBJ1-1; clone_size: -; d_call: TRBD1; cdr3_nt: TGTGCCAGCAGCCCGACAGGGGTGGTGACTGAAGCTTTCTTT; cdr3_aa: CASSPTGVVTEAFF
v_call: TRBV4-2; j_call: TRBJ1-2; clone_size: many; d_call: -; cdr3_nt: TGTGCCAGCAGCCAGTCCGGTAGTTCCTATGGCTACACCTTC; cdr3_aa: CASSQSGSSYGYTF
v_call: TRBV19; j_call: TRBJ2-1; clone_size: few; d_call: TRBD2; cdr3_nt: TGTGCCAGTAGTACCGGGGGACTAGGCAAATACAATGAGCAGTTCTTC; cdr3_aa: CASSTGGLGKYNEQFF
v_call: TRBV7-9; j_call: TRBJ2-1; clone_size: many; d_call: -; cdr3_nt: TGTGCCAGCAGCTTAATCGATGGTTCCTACAATGAGCAGTTCTTC; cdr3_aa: CASSLIDGSYNEQFF
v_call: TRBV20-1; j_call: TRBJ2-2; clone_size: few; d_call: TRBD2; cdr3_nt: TGCAGTGCTAGAGGGCTAGCGGAAGACGGGGGGGAGCTGTTTTTT; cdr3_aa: CSARGLAEDGGELFF
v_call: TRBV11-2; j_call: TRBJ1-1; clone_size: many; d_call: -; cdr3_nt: TGTGCCAGCAGCTTATCGGGGGAGACGCGGGCTTTCTTT; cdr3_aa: CASSLSGETRAFF
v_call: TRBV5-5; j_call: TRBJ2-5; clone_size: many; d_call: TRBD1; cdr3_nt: TGTGCCAGCAGCTTCGGGACAGGGGGGCAAGAGACCCAGTACTTC; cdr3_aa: CASSFGTGGQETQYF
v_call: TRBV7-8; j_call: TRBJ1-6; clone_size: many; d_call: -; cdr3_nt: TGTGCCAGCAGCTTAGACGGAGCCTATAATTCACCCCTCCACTTT; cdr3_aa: CASSLDGAYNSPLHF